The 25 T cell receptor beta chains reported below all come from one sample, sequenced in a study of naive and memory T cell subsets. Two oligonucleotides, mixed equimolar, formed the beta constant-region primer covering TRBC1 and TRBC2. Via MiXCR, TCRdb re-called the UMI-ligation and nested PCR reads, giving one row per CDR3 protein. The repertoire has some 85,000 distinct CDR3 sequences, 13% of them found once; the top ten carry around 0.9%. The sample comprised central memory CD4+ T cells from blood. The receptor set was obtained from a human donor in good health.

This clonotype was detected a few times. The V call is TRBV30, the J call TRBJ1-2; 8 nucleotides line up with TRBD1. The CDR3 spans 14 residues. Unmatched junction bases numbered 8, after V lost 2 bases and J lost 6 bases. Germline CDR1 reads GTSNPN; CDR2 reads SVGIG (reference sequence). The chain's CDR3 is CAWSFNDRGNGYTF. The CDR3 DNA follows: TGTGCCTGGAGTTTTAACGACAGGGGAAATGGCTACACCTTC.

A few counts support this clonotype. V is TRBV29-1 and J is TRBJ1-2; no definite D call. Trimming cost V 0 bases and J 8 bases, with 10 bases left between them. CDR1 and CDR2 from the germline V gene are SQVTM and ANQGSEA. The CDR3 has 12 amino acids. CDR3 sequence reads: CSVEDGPGGYTF. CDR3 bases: TGCAGCGTTGAAGATGGCCCCGGGGGCTACACCTTC.

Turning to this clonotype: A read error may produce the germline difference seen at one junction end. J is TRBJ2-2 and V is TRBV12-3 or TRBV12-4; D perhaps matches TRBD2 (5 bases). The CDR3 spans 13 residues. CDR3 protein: CASRPTGIGELIF. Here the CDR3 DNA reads TGTGCCAGCCGACCCACTGGAATCGGGGAGCTGATTTTT.

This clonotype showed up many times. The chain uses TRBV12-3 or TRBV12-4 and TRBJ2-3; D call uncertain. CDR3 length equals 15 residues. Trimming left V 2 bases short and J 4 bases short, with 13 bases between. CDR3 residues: CASSLRPIEADTQYF. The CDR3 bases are TGTGCCAGCAGTTTACGGCCAATAGAAGCAGATACGCAGTATTTT.

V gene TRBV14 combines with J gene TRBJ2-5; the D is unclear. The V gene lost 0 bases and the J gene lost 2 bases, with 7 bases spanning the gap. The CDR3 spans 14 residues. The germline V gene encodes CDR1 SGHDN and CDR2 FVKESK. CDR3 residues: CASSQDNIQETQYF. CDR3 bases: TGTGCCAGCAGCCAAGATAACATTCAAGAGACCCAGTACTTC. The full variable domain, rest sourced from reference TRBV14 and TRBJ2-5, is EAGVTQFPSHSVIEKGQTVTLRCDPISGHDNLYWYRRVMGKEIKFLLHFVKESKQDESGMPNNRFLAERTGGTYSTLKVQPAELEDSGVYFCASSQDNIQETQYFGPGTRLLVL.

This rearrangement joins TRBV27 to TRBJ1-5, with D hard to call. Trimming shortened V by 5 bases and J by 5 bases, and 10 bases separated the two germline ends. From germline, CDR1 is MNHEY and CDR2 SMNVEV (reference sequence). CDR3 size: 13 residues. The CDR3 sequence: CASSQTKHQPQHF. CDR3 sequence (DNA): TGTGCCAGCAGTCAGACAAAACATCAGCCCCAGCATTTT.

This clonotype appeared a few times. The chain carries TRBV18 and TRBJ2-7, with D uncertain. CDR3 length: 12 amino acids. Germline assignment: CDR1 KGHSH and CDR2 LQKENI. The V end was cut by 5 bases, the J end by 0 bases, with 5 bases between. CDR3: CASSVISYEQYF. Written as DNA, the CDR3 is TGTGCCAGCTCAGTGATCTCCTACGAGCAGTACTTC.

CDR3 sequence: CASSPSFGLGVSSYEQYF. DNA for the CDR3: TGTGCCAGCAGCCCGAGCTTCGGACTAGGGGTGAGCTCCTACGAGCAGTACTTC. The chain uses TRBV7-2 and TRBJ2-7; TRBD2 agrees at 7 bases. The CDR3 totals 18 residues. V lost 5 bases, J lost 0 bases, and 16 bases stayed unmatched. The germline gives CDR1 SGHTA, CDR2 FQGNSA.

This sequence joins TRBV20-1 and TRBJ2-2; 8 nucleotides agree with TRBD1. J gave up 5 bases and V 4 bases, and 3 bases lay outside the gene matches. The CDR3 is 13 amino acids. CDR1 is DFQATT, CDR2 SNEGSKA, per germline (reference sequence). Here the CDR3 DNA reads TGCAGTGCTAAAGACAGGGGTACCGGGGAGCTGTTTTTT. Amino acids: CSAKDRGTGELFF.

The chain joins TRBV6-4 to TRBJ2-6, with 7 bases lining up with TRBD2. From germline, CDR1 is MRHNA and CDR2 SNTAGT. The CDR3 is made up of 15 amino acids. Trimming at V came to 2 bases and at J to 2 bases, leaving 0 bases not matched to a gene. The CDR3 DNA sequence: TGTGCCAGCAGTGACGGGAGGGCTGGGGCCAACGTCCTGACTTTC. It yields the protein CASSDGRAGANVLTF.

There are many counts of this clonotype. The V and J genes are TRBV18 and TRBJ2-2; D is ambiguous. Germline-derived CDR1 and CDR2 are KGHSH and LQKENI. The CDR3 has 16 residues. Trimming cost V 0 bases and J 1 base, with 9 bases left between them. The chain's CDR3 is CASSPPPGLNTGELFF. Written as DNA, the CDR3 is TGTGCCAGCTCACCACCTCCAGGCTTGAACACCGGGGAGCTGTTTTTT.

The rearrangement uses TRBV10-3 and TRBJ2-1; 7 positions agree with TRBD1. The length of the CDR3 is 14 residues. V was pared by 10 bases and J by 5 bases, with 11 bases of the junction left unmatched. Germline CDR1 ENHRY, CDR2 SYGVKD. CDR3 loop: CATTTGQLNNEQFF. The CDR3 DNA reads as TGTGCCACAACGACGGGACAGTTAAACAATGAGCAGTTCTTC.

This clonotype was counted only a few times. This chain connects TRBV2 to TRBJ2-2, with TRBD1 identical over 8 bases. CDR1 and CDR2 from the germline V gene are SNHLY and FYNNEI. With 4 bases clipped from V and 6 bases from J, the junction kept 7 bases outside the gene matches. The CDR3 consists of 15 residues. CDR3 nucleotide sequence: TGTGCCAGCAGTGTCAGGGGGCCCCTCGCCGGGGAGCTGTTTTTT. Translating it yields CASSVRGPLAGELFF.

The CDR3 DNA follows: TGTGCCAGCTCCCCAGGGCGTGAGCAGTTCTTC. This encodes CASSPGREQFF. The rearrangement uses TRBV18 and TRBJ2-1, with D perhaps matching TRBD1 (5 bases). V was pared by 6 bases and J by 9 bases, with 9 bases between. The CDR3 covers 11 residues. The germline gives CDR1 KGHSH, CDR2 LQKENI.

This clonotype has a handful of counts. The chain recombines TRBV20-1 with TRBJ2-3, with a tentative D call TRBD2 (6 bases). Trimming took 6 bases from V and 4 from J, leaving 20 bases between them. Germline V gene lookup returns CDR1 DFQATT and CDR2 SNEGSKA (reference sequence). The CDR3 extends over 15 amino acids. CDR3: CSATKGTQKPDTQYF. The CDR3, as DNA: TGCAGTGCAACCAAAGGGACTCAGAAACCAGATACGCAGTATTTT.

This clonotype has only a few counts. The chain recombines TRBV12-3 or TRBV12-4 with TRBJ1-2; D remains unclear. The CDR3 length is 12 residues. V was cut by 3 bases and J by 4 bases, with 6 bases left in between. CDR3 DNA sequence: TGTGCCAGCAGTTTTAACTCCTATGGCTACACCTTC. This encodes CASSFNSYGYTF.

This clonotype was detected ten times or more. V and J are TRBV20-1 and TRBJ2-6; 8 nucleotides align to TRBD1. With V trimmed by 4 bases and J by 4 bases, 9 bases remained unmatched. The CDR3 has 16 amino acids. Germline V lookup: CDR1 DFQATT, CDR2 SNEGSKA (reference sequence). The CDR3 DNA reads TGCAGTGCTATCGGGACAGGTCCGGGGGGGGCCAACGTCCTGACTTTC. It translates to CSAIGTGPGGANVLTF.

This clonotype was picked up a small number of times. The CDR3: CASSRGPSSGNTIYF. In DNA, the CDR3 is TGTGCCAGCAGCCGGGGACCTAGCTCTGGAAACACCATATATTTT. The genes are TRBV7-8 and TRBJ1-3; maybe TRBD1 (5 bases). Germline CDR1 is SGHVS and CDR2 is FQNEAQ. This CDR3 has 15 amino acids. Trimming shortened V by 5 bases and J by 0 bases, and 11 bases separated the two germline ends.

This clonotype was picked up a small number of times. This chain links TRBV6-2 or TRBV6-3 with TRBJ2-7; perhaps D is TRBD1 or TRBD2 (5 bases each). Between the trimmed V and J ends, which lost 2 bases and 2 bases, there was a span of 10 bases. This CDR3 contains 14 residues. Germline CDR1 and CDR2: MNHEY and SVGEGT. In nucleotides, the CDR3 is TGTGCCAGCAGTTACGGGACGGGCCCCTACGAGCAGTACTTC. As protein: CASSYGTGPYEQYF.

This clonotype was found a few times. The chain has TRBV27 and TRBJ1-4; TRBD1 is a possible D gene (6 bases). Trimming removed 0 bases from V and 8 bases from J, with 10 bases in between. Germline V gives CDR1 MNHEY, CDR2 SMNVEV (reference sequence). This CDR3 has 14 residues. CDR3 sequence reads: CASSLSGGGEKLFF. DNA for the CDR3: TGTGCCAGCAGTTTATCAGGGGGAGGCGAAAAACTGTTTTTT.

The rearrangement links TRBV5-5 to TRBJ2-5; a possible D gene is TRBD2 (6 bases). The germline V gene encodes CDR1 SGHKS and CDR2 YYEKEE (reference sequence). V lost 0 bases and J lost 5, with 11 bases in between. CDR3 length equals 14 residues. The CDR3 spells CASSLDGGGETQYF. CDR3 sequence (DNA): TGTGCCAGCAGCTTGGATGGTGGAGGGGAGACCCAGTACTTC.

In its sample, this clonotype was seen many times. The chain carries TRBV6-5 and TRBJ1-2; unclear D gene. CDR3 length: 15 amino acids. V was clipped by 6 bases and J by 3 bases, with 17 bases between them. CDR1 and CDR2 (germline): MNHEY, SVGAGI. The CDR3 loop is CASRPSTGAYYGYTF. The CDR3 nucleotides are TGTGCCAGCAGGCCATCCACCGGAGCCTACTATGGCTACACCTTC.

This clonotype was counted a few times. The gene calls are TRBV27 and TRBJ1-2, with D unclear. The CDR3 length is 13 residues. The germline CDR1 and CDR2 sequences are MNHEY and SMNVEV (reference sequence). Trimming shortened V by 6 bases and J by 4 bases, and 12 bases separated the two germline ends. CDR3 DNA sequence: TGTGCCAGCAGGGCCTCGTCAGGCTATGGCTACACCTTC. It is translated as CASRASSGYGYTF.

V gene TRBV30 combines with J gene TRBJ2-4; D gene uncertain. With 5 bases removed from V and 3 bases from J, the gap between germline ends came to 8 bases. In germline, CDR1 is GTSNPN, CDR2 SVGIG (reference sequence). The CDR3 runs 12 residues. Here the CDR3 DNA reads TGTGCCTGGGGAGCTAACAAAAACATTCAGTACTTC. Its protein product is CAWGANKNIQYF.

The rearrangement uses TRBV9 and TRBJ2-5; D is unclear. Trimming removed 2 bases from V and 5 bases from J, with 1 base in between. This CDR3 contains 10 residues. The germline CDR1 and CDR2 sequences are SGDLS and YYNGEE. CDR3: CASSVETQYF. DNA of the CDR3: TGTGCCAGCAGCGTGGAGACCCAGTACTTC.